The TCR beta chain described here comes from a study of T-cell reconstitution after alpha-beta-depleted transplantation in children. Per germline, CDR1 LGHNA and CDR2 YSLEER. The CDR3 is 16 residues long. V lost 0 bases and J 4 bases, leaving 15 bases between the germline ends. This clonotype was seen at least ten times. A library of TCRbeta sequences, prepared with unique molecular identifiers, was generated. TCRdb passed the PCR reads through MiXCR, listing each CDR3 protein once. The sample shows more than 200,000 distinct CDR3 sequences, about 9.6% of them seen only once. Sample: PBMCs from the stem cell graft donor, taken from the stem cell graft. This rearrangement joins TRBV4-3 to TRBJ1-2; perhaps TRBD1 as D (6 bases). The sequence came from a human donor who donated a stem cell graft to a child with SCID. CDR3 loop: CASSQDLRQAGYGYTF. CDR3 DNA sequence: TGCGCCAGCAGCCAAGATCTCCGACAGGCGGGCTATGGCTACACCTTC.